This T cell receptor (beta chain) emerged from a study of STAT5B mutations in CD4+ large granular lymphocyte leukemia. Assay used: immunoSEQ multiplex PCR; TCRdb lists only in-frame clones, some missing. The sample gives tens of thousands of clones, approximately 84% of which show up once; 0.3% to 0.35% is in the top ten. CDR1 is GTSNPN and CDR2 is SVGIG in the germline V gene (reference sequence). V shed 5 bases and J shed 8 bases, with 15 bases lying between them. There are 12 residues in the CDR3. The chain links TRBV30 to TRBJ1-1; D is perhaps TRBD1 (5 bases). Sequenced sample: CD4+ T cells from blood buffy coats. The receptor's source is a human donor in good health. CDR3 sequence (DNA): TGTGCCTGGTCCTCCCTGGGGGGGGAAGCTTTCTTT. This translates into CAWSSLGGEAFF.